This T cell receptor beta chain was obtained from a study of shared clonotypes between healthy human individuals. CDR1 KGHSH and CDR2 LQKENI come from the germline V gene. With V trimmed by 3 bases and J by 9 bases, 7 bases remained unmatched. This CDR3 comprises 15 residues. The method was immunoSEQ multiplex PCR; TCRdb's version includes in-frame clones alone and lacks a portion of them. This sample has some 1 million clones, with approximately 70% found just once. This clonotype was obtained from a man between 18 and 29 years old in good health. Sequenced input: memory CD4+ T cells sorted from blood. Subset denoted: CD45RA-negative fraction. The chain joins TRBV18 to TRBJ2-1, with 11 bases identical to TRBD2. Here the CDR3 reads CASSPELAGAGEQFF. The CDR3, as DNA: TGTGCCAGCTCACCCGAACTAGCGGGGGCGGGTGAGCAGTTCTTC.